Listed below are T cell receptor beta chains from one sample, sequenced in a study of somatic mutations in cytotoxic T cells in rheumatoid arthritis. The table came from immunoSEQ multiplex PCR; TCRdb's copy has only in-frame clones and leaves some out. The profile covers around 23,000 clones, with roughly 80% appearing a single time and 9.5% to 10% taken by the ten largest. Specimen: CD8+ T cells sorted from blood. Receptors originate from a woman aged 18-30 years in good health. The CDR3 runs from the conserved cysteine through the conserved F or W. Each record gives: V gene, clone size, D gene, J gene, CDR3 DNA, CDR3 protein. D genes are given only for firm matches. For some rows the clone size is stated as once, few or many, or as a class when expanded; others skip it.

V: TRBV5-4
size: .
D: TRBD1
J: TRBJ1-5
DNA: TGTGCCAGCTCAGACAGGGGTGAGAATCAGCCCCAGCATTTT
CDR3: CASSDRGENQPQHF

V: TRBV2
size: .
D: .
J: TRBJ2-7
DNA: TGTGCCAGCAGTTCTGGCGAGATTATCGGCGAGCAGTACTTC
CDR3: CASSSGEIIGEQYF

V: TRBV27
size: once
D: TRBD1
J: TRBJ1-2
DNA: TGTGCCAGCAGTTTACGCGGAGGGGGCGGGTATGGCTACACCTTC
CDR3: CASSLRGGGGYGYTF

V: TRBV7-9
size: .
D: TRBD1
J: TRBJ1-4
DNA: TGTGCCAGCAGCTTAGGGAGGACAGGCCCTGAGTCTAATGAAAAACTGTTTTTT
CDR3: CASSLGRTGPESNEKLFF

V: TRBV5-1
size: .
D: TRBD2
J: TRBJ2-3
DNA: TGCGCCAGCAGCTTGGGGTCTCAGGGTAGCGGGTCCACAGATACGCAGTATTTT
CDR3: CASSLGSQGSGSTDTQYF

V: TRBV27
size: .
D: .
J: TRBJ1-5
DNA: TGTGCCAGCAGCGGCCTCGGACAGAGCAATCAGCCCCAGCATTTT
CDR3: CASSGLGQSNQPQHF

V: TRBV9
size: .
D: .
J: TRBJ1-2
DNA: TGTGCCAGCAGCTCACAGGGATTTAATGGCTACACCTTC
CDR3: CASSSQGFNGYTF

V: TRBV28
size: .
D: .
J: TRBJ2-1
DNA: TGTGCCAGCAGTTTATATACCGAGGCAGACAATGAGCAGTTCTTC
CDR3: CASSLYTEADNEQFF

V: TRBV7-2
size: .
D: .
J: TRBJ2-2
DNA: TGTGCCAGCAGCTGGGGGTCAGGCGGGGAGCTGTTTTTT
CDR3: CASSWGSGGELFF

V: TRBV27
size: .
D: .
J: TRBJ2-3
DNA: TGTGCCAGCAGTTTGTTCGGGGGAGATACGCAGTATTTT
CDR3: CASSLFGGDTQYF

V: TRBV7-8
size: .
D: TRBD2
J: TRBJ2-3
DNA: TGTGCCAGCAGCAACTCGGGAGGGTGGAGAGATACGCAGTATTTT
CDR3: CASSNSGGWRDTQYF

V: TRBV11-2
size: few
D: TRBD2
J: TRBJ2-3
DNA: TGTGCCAGCAGTCCTAGCGGGGGTGCCACAGATACGCAGTATTTT
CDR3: CASSPSGGATDTQYF

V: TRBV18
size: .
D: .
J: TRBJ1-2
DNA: TGTGCCAGCTCTTACAGTGGGACGACGGGGGGCTACACCTTC
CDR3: CASSYSGTTGGYTF

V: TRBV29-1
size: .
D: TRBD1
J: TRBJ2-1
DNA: TGCAGCGTTGGCGGGACAGGGGTCTACAATGAGCAGTTCTTC
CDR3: CSVGGTGVYNEQFF

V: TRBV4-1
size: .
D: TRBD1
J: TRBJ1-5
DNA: TGCGCCAGCAGCCAAGATCTGGCAGGGGGCATTCAGCCCCAGCATTTT
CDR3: CASSQDLAGGIQPQHF

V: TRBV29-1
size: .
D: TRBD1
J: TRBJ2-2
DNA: TGCAGCGTTTACAGGGGTTTCGACACCGGGGAGCTGTTTTTT
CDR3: CSVYRGFDTGELFF

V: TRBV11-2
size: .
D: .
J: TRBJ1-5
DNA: TGTGCCAGCAGCTTAGGGGAGGATCAGCCCCAGCATTTT
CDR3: CASSLGEDQPQHF

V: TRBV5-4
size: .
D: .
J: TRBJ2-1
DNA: TGTGCCAGCAGCTGGAGTGGGGGCTCCTACAATGAGCAGTTCTTC
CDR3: CASSWSGGSYNEQFF

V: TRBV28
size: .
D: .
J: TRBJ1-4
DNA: TGTGCCAGCAGTCCCCTCGGGATCGATGAAAAACTGTTTTTT
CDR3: CASSPLGIDEKLFF

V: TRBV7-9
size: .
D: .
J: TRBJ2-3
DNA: TGTGCCAGCAGCTTAGGACTGGGGACCTTATGGGATACGCAGTATTTT
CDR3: CASSLGLGTLWDTQYF

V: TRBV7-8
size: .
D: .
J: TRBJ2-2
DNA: TGTGCCAGCAGCTCCCATGGGACCGCAGACAGAGGGGAGCTGTTTTTT
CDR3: CASSSHGTADRGELFF

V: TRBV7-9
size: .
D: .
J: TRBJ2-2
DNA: TGTGCCAGCAGCTCCACACAGGGACCTAACACCGGGGAGCTGTTTTTT
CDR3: CASSSTQGPNTGELFF

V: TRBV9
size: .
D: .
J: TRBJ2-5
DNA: TGTGCCAGCAGCGTAGACGTTCGAGAGACCCAGTACTTC
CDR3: CASSVDVRETQYF

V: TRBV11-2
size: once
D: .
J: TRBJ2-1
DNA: TGTGCCAGCAGCGCAACCAGCAATGAGCAGTTCTTC
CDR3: CASSATSNEQFF

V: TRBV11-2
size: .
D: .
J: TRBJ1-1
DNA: TGTGCCAGCAGCTTGACAGAGTACACTGAAGCTTTCTTT
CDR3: CASSLTEYTEAFF

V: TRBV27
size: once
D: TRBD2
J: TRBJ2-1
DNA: TGTGCCAGCAGTTTGGGGACTAGTTATGAGCAGTTCTTC
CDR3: CASSLGTSYEQFF

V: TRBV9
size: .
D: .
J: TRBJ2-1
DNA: TGTGCCAGCAGCGTAGGCCCGTACAATGAGCAGTTCTTC
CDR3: CASSVGPYNEQFF

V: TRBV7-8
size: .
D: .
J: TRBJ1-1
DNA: TGTGCCAGCAGCTTACTCGGGGCGAACACTGAAGCTTTCTTT
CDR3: CASSLLGANTEAFF

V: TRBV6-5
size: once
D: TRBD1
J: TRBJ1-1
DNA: TGTGCCAGCAGGCCAGGACAGGGGAACACTGAAGCTTTCTTT
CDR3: CASRPGQGNTEAFF

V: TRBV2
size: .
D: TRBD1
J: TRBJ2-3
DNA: TGTGCCAGCAGACACAGGGGTGGGGGCACAGATACGCAGTATTTT
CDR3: CASRHRGGGTDTQYF

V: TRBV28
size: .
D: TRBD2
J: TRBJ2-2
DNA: TGTGCCAGCAGTCCCGGACTAGCGGGGGGGTTCTGGCTGTTTTTT
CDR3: CASSPGLAGGFWLFF

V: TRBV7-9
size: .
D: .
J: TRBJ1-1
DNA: TGTGCCAGCAGCATCGTAGGGAACACTGAAGCTTTCTTT
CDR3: CASSIVGNTEAFF

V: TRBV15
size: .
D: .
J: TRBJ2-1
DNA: TGTGCCACCAGCAGAGATCGGGAGCCTGGGAATGAGCAGTTCTTC
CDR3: CATSRDREPGNEQFF

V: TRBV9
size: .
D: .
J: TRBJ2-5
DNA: TGTGCCAGCAGCGTAGTTGGGCTAGATGAGACCCAGTACTTC
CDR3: CASSVVGLDETQYF

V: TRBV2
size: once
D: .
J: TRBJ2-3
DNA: TGTGCCAGCAGTGAACCCGACATTCGGCATGATACGCAGTATTTT
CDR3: CASSEPDIRHDTQYF